What follows are 9 T cell receptor beta chains derived from one specimen sequenced in a study of blood T cell repertoires in COVID-19. Using immunoSEQ multiplex PCR, the repertoire was profiled, and TCRdb retains in-frame clones only, with some absent. Altogether about 150,000 clones are present, roughly 82% being singletons, with the ten largest covering 7.2%. Specimen: peripheral blood. These TCRs come from a woman aged 45-59 years in a cohort sampled during active or convalescent COVID-19.

V is TRBV9 and J is TRBJ1-1, with D possibly matching TRBD1 (5 bases). This CDR3 region has 14 residues. Germline loops: CDR1 SGDLS, CDR2 YYNGEE. Trimming pared 0 bases from V and 4 bases from J, leaving 10 bases between. This chain's CDR3 is CASSVAGRGTEAFF. DNA of the CDR3: TGTGCCAGCAGCGTAGCCGGGAGGGGCACTGAAGCTTTCTTT.

This sequence joins TRBV11-2 and TRBJ2-5, with D possibly TRBD1 on 6 matching bases. This CDR3 comprises 14 residues. Germline V gene data show CDR1 as SGHAT and CDR2 as FQNNGV. The V gene lost 5 bases and the J gene lost 4 bases, with 14 bases spanning the gap. DNA for the CDR3: TGTGCCAGCAGCCCAAGATGGGGGCGAGAGACCCAGTACTTC. Amino acid sequence: CASSPRWGRETQYF. Together with reference TRBV11-2 and TRBJ2-5, the CDR3 gives the full variable domain: EAGVAQSPRYKIIEKRQSVAFWCNPISGHATLYWYQQILGQGPKLLIQFQNNGVVDDSQLPKDRFSAERLKGVDSTLKIQPAKLEDSAVYLCASSPRWGRETQYFGPGTRLLVL.

About this clone: The germline gene is not matched at one end of the junction; a read error may be the cause. The rearrangement joins TRBV9 to TRBJ2-5, with 11 nucleotides matching TRBD2. Germline assignment: CDR1 SGDLS and CDR2 YYNGEE. The CDR3 sequence is 13 residues long. DNA for the CDR3: TGTGCCAGTAGCGGGGGGGACCAAGAGACCCAGTACTTC. Its translation is CASSGGDQETQYF.

V and J are TRBV12-3 or TRBV12-4 and TRBJ2-7; TRBD2 agrees at 8 bases. The CDR3 length is 13 residues. Trimming cost V 6 bases and J 4 bases; bases outside gene matches: 5. The CDR3 nucleotides read TGTGCCAGCAGGCCCGGGACTAGTTACGAGCAGTACTTC. Amino acids: CASRPGTSYEQYF.

This clone was recorded at least ten times. The chain joins TRBV4-1 to TRBJ1-2, with D tentatively TRBD1 (6 bases). Trimming left V 8 bases short and J 7 bases short, with 17 bases between. Germline-derived CDR1 and CDR2 are MGHRA and YSYEKL. CDR3 size: 13 residues. The CDR3 region has the DNA TGCGCCAGCGGCGGTAAACAGGGTGGTGGCTACACCTTC. This codes for CASGGKQGGGYTF.

This clone was seen more than once but under ten times. The chain recombines TRBV12-3 or TRBV12-4 with TRBJ1-2, with a possible D match to TRBD1 (6 bases). V lost 6 bases and J 7 bases, leaving 15 bases between the germline ends. This CDR3 has 13 amino acids. The CDR3: CASSSGQIFGYTF. CDR3 sequence (DNA): TGTGCCAGCAGCTCGGGACAAATATTTGGCTACACCTTC.

The chain couples TRBV2 to TRBJ2-1; 10 bases are shared with TRBD2. The CDR3 contains 15 residues. In germline, CDR1 is SNHLY, CDR2 FYNNEI. V lost 4 bases and J lost 4; bases outside the gene matches: 4. The CDR3 spells CASSVGTSDYNEQFF. In DNA form, the CDR3 reads TGTGCCAGCAGTGTAGGGACTAGCGATTACAATGAGCAGTTCTTC.

This sequence joins TRBV3-1 (or the pseudogene TRBV3-2) and TRBJ2-7; D unresolved. The CDR3 loop spans 13 amino acids. V lost 2 bases and J 6 bases, leaving 11 bases between the germline ends. CDR1 and CDR2 from the germline V gene are LGHDT and YNNKEL (reference sequence). CDR3 nucleotide sequence: TGTGCCAGCAGCCAAATCCCAAGAGGCGAGCAGTACTTC. Protein product: CASSQIPRGEQYF.

Only one count was recorded for this clone. The chain uses TRBV10-3 and TRBJ2-2; D remains unclear. Germline values: CDR1 ENHRY, CDR2 SYGVKD. Trimming removed 4 bases from V and 6 bases from J, with 6 bases in between. This CDR3 has 12 residues. The CDR3 DNA reads as TGTGCCATCAGTGGTACAGCCGGGGAGCTGTTTTTT. Its translation: CAISGTAGELFF.